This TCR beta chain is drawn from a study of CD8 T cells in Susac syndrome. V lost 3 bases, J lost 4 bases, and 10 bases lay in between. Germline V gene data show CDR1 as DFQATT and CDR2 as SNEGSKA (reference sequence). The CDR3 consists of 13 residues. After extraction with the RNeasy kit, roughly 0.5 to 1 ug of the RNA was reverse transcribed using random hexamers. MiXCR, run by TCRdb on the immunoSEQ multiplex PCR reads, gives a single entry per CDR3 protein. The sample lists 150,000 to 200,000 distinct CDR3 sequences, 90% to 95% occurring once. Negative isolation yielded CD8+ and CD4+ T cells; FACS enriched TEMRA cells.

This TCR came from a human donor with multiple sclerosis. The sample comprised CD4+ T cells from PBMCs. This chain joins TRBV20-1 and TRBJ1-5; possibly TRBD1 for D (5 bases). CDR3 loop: CSASKDTNQPQHF. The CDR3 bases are TGCAGTGCTAGTAAGGACACAAATCAGCCCCAGCATTTT.